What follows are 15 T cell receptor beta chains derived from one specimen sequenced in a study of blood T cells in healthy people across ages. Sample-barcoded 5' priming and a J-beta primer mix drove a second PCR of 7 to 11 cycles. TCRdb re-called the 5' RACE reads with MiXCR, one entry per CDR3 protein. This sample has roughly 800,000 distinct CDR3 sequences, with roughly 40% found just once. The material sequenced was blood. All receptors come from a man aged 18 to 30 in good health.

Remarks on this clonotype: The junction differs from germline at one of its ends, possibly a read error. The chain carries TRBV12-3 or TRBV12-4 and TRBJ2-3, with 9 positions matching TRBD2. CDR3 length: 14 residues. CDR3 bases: TGTGCCAGCAGGCTTAGCGGGAGAACAGATGCGCAGTATTTT. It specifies CASRLSGRTDAQYF.

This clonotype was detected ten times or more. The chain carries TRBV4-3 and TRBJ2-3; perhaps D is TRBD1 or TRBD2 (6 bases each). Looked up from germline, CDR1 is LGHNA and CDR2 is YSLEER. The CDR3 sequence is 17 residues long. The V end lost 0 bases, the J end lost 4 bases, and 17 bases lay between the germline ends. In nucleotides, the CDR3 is TGCGCCAGCAGCCAAGATCCGGGTGGGGGGCTTGCAGATACGCAGTATTTT. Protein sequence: CASSQDPGGGLADTQYF.

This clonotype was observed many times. The CDR3 DNA reads TGCAGTGCTTCGCGACAGGGGGTTACAGATACGCAGTATTTT. It is translated as CSASRQGVTDTQYF. The chain joins TRBV20-1 to TRBJ2-3; 9 bases map to TRBD1. This CDR3 is 14 amino acids long. Germline V gene sequence: CDR1 DFQATT, CDR2 SNEGSKA (reference sequence). The trim removed 5 bases at V and 3 bases at J, leaving 6 bases unmatched.

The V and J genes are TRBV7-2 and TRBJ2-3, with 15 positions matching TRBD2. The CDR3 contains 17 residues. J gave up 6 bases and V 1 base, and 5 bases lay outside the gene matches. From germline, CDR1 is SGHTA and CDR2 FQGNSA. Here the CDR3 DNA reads TGTGCCAGCAGCTTAGGGACTAGCGGGGGGGTTGGGGATACGCAGTATTTT. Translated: CASSLGTSGGVGDTQYF.

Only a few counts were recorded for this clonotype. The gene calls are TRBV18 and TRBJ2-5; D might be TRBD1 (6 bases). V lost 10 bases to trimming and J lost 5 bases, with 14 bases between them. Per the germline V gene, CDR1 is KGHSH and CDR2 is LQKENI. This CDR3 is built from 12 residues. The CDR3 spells CATGTGQETQYF. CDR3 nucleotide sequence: TGTGCCACCGGTACAGGGCAGGAGACCCAGTACTTC.

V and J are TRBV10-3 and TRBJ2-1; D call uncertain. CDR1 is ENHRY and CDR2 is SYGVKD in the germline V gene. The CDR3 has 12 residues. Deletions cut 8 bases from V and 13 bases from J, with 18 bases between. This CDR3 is CAIGSSRGYQFF. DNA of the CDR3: TGTGCCATCGGATCCTCCCGTGGGTATCAGTTCTTC.

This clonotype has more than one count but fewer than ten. The CDR3 spells CASSPASGWGNGYTF. CDR3 in DNA: TGTGCCAGCAGCCCCGCTAGTGGGTGGGGGAACGGCTACACCTTC. The chain joins TRBV6-6 to TRBJ1-2, with D perhaps matching TRBD1 (5 bases). The germline V gene has CDR1 MNHNY and CDR2 SVGAGI (reference sequence). CDR3 size: 15 residues. Trimming left V 6 bases short and J 8 bases short, with 22 bases between.

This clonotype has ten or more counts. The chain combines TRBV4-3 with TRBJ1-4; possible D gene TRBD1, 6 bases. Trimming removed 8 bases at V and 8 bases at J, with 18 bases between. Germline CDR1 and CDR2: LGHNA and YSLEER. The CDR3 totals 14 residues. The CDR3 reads CASRPGHRGEKLFF. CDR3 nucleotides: TGCGCCAGCCGACCGGGACATCGCGGGGAAAAACTGTTTTTT.

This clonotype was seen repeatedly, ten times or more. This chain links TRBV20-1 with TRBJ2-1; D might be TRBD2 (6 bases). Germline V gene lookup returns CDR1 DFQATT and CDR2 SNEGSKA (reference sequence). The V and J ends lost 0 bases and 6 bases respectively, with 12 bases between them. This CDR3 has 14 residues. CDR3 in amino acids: CSARDGAGINEQFF. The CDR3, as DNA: TGCAGTGCTAGAGATGGGGCGGGGATCAATGAGCAGTTCTTC.

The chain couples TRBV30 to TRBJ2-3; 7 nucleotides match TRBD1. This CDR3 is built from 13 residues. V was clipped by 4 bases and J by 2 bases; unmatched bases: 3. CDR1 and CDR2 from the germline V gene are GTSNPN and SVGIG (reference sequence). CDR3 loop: CAWNRGDTDTQYF. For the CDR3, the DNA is TGTGCCTGGAACAGGGGTGACACAGATACGCAGTATTTT.

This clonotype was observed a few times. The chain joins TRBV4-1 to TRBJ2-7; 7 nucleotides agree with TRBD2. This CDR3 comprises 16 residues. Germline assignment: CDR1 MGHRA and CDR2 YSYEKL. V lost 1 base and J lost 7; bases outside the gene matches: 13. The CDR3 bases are TGCGCCAGCAGCCAAGTCGAGGGACTACTCTTCAATGAGCAGTACTTC. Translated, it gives CASSQVEGLLFNEQYF.

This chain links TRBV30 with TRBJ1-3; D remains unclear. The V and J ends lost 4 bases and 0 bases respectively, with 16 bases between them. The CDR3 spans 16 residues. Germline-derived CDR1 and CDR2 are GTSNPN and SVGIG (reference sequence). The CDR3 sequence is CAWTVRKTISGNTIYF. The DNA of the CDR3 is TGTGCCTGGACGGTTAGGAAGACAATCTCTGGAAACACCATATATTTT.

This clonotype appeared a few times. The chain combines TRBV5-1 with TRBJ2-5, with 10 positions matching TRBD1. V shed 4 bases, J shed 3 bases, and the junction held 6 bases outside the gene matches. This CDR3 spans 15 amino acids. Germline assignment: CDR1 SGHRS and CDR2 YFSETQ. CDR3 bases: TGCGCCAGCAGCGTCGGGACAGGGGTTAAAGAGACCCAGTACTTC. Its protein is CASSVGTGVKETQYF.

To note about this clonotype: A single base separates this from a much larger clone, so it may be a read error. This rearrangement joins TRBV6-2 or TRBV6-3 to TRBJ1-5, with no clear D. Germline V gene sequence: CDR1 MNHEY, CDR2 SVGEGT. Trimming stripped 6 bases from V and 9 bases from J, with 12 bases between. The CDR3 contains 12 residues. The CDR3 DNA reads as TGTGCCAGCAGGTCTGATCCTTCGCCCCAGCATTTT. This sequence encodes CASRSDPSPQHF.

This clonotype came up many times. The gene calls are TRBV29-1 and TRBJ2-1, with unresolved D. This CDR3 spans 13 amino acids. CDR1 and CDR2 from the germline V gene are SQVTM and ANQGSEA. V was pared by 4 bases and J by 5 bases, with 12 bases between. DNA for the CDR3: TGCAGCGTTGTTCCCCTTCCCGACAATGAGCAGTTCTTC. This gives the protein CSVVPLPDNEQFF.